Below, 16 T cell receptor beta chains from the same sample are listed, as sequenced in a study of siplizumab effects on memory and regulatory T cells. Assay: immunoSEQ multiplex PCR; the TCRdb copy retains only in-frame clones and omits some. The sample holds fewer than 120,000 clones, roughly 92% seen once. The specimen was CD4+ T cells sorted from blood. Receptors were obtained from a human donor in good health.

The chain has TRBV7-2 and TRBJ1-4; D is unresolved. V was trimmed by 3 bases and J by 0 bases, leaving 11 bases between them. The length of the CDR3 is 16 residues. Germline V lookup: CDR1 SGHTA, CDR2 FQGNSA. CDR3 DNA sequence: TGTGCCAGCAGCTTCGGTCCAACCCCAACTAATGAAAAACTGTTTTTT. Its protein product is CASSFGPTPTNEKLFF.

As to this clone: This CDR3 is also generated by other DNA sequences in the sample. V and J are TRBV7-2 and TRBJ2-7, with a weak D call TRBD2 (6 bases). With 0 bases removed from V and 3 bases from J, the gap between germline ends came to 6 bases. The CDR3 is 13 residues long. CDR1 is SGHTA and CDR2 is FQGNSA in the germline V gene. The CDR3 coding sequence is TGTGCCAGCAGCTTAGCGGGGGGCTACGAGCAGTACTTC. It specifies CASSLAGGYEQYF.

The V call is TRBV5-6, the J call TRBJ2-5; the D gene could be TRBD1 or TRBD2 (5 bases each). The CDR3 spans 14 residues. CDR1 SGHDT and CDR2 YYEEEE come from the germline V gene. V lost 3 bases, J lost 1 base, and 10 bases lay in between. The CDR3 DNA follows: TGTGCCAGCAGCTGGCAAGGGACCCAAGAGACCCAGTACTTC. Amino acids: CASSWQGTQETQYF.

The gene calls are TRBV6-6 and TRBJ2-2, with D possibly matching TRBD1 (5 bases). CDR1 is MNHNY and CDR2 is SVGAGI in the germline V gene (reference sequence). Trimming shortened V by 7 bases and J by 1 base, and 10 bases separated the two germline ends. This CDR3 region has 14 residues. DNA of the CDR3: TGTGCCAGCACCATTGACAGGAACACCGGGGAGCTGTTTTTT. This codes for CASTIDRNTGELFF.

This chain uses TRBV11-2 with TRBJ1-1; possible D gene TRBD1, 5 bases. Deletions cut 4 bases from V and 4 bases from J, with 13 bases between. The CDR3 covers 14 residues. CDR1 SGHAT and CDR2 FQNNGV come from the germline V gene. The CDR3 here is CASSSRTRGTEAFF. CDR3 coding DNA: TGTGCCAGCAGCTCCCGGACACGCGGCACTGAAGCTTTCTTT.

This clone was seen just once. This sequence joins TRBV5-5 and TRBJ2-2; a possible D gene is TRBD1 (6 bases). Looked up from germline, CDR1 is SGHKS and CDR2 is YYEKEE (reference sequence). The CDR3 covers 15 residues. The germline V and J ends were trimmed by 7 bases and 7 bases, with 20 bases remaining between them. This CDR3 is CASGALIRGFGELFF. In nucleotides, the CDR3 is TGTGCCAGCGGAGCTTTAATAAGGGGGTTCGGGGAGCTGTTTTTT.

The rearrangement joins TRBV5-1 to TRBJ1-2; 7 positions match TRBD1. The length of the CDR3 is 15 residues. CDR1 is SGHRS and CDR2 is YFSETQ in the germline V gene. The junction had 9 bases not matched to a gene; V was cut back by 3 bases and J by 4 bases. CDR3 residues: CASSSFSGGSYGYTF. The DNA of the CDR3 is TGCGCCAGCAGCTCCTTCTCAGGGGGGAGCTATGGCTACACCTTC.

The CDR3 DNA follows: TGTGCCAGCAGTTACAACACTTACACTGAAGCTTTCTTT. Its protein is CASSYNTYTEAFF. The chain couples TRBV6-6 to TRBJ1-1, with D unresolved. The V end was cut by 2 bases, the J end by 3 bases, with 7 bases between. The V gene's germline CDR1 is MNHNY and CDR2 SVGAGI (reference sequence). The CDR3 is 13 amino acids.

The chain recombines TRBV12-2 with TRBJ1-1; the table assigns TRBD1, which was not confirmed against the DNA. TRBV12-2 corresponds to a pseudogene. The CDR3 is 17 amino acids. CDR3 loop: CASRRGPGQGNVLEAFF. In DNA, the CDR3 is TGTGCAAGTCGCCGCGGCCCCGGACAGGGGAATGTACTTGAAGCTTTCTTT.

The chain is built from TRBV18 and TRBJ1-4; D ambiguous. V lost 3 bases, J lost 7 bases, and 9 bases lay in between. Germline CDR1 is KGHSH and CDR2 is LQKENI. CDR3 size: 13 residues. The CDR3 sequence: CASSPRPREKLFF. In nucleotides, the CDR3 is TGTGCCAGCTCACCGAGACCGCGTGAAAAACTGTTTTTT.

The chain joins TRBV11-2 to TRBJ1-2; D uncertain. Germline V gene sequence: CDR1 SGHAT, CDR2 FQNNGV. V lost 1 base and J 4 bases, leaving 7 bases between the germline ends. This CDR3 region has 13 residues. CDR3 in amino acids: CASSLGRSYGYTF. In DNA form, the CDR3 reads TGTGCCAGCAGCTTAGGGCGGTCCTATGGCTACACCTTC.

The chain has TRBV9 and TRBJ2-3; D might be TRBD2 (6 bases). V gave up 9 bases and J gave up 2 bases, with 13 bases separating them. The CDR3 totals 13 residues. Germline values: CDR1 SGDLS, CDR2 YYNGEE. The CDR3 spells CATSGLFTDTQYF. The CDR3 coding sequence is TGTGCCACGAGCGGGCTTTTCACAGATACGCAGTATTTT.

J is TRBJ2-7 and V is TRBV6-1; D possibly matches TRBD1 or TRBD2 (6 bases each). CDR1 MNHNS and CDR2 SASEGT come from the germline V gene. V gave up 11 bases and J gave up 3 bases, with 17 bases separating them. The length of the CDR3 is 13 residues. The CDR3 region is CALTPRGGYEQYF. DNA of the CDR3: TGTGCCTTAACCCCCAGGGGAGGCTACGAGCAGTACTTC.

This rearrangement joins TRBV7-6 to TRBJ2-3, with D hard to call. Trimming shortened V by 4 bases and J by 3 bases, and 14 bases separated the two germline ends. Per the germline V gene, CDR1 is SGHVS and CDR2 is FNYEAQ. This CDR3 spans 15 amino acids. The CDR3 sequence is CASSSIYGRTDTQYF. The CDR3 DNA follows: TGTGCCAGCAGCTCCATTTATGGTAGGACAGATACGCAGTATTTT.

This sequence joins TRBV30 and TRBJ2-7; 7 bases are shared with TRBD1. The length of the CDR3 is 17 residues. J was trimmed by 6 bases and V by 5 bases; bases with no gene match: 22. CDR1 and CDR2 (germline): GTSNPN, SVGIG (reference sequence). The CDR3 sequence: CAWQETGLADLVFEQYF. CDR3 coding DNA: TGTGCCTGGCAAGAGACAGGGTTGGCCGACCTGGTTTTCGAGCAGTACTTC.

This chain links TRBV2 with TRBJ2-5; TRBD1 agrees at 9 bases. There are 14 residues in the CDR3. J was trimmed by 4 bases and V by 9 bases; bases with no gene match: 9. Germline loops: CDR1 SNHLY, CDR2 FYNNEI. CDR3 nucleotide sequence: TGTGCCAGTAACCTTGGACAGGGGCGAGAGACCCAGTACTTC. This sequence encodes CASNLGQGRETQYF.